This T cell receptor (beta chain) was obtained from a study of CD8+ T cells in alopecia areata (dated by TCRdb to about 2018). In terms of the full investigation: The treated patients, all with moderate-to-severe alopecia areata, were enrolled in an open-label pilot trial of oral tofacitinib given at 5 to 10 mg twice daily. Patients received tofacitinib for 6 to 18 months and were then followed off drug for 6 months to check for delayed response and recurrence. For the treated patients, the SALT score, which quantifies what percentage of scalp surface area is affected, served as the measure of disease severity. High-throughput TCRbeta sequencing was used to examine T cell clonal expansion in alopecia areata in both the C3H/HeJ mouse model and human patients. Scalp tissue and sorted CD4+ and CD8+ peripheral blood T cells from patchy and totalis/universalis alopecia areata patients and from healthy controls were covered by human TCRbeta sequencing. Biopsies were taken from tofacitinib-treated patients at baseline and at 4 and 24 weeks of treatment, and a later scalp biopsy was taken in several of the tofacitinib-treated patients. Scalp clonality was compared across normal scalp (n=4), patchy alopecia areata scalp (n=8), and alopecia totalis/universalis scalp (n=8). RNA came from the PAXgene miRNA kit for fixed scalp, the miRNeasy kit for PBMCs, and the RNeasy kit for mouse skin. immunoSEQ multiplex PCR using 35 Vbeta forward primers and 13 Jbeta reverse primers was used to amplify TCRbeta CDR3 regions.

The time point label on this specimen signifies: around 4 weeks on oral tofacitinib. In the paper's terms, the treatment or condition label means: oral pan-JAK inhibitor, 5-10 mg twice daily. Lesional scalp punch biopsies and peripheral blood were obtained from alopecia areata patients. After PBMCs were isolated by density centrifugation and stained for CD3, CD4 and CD8, a FACSAria was used to sort CD4+ and CD8+ T cells. The study at large found these results: Unlike mouse skin, where gammadelta T cells dominate, normal human skin contains resident alphabeta T cells that get sequenced too, which complicates analysis of the scalp TCR repertoire. Compared with mice, TCR sequences shared between patients were less clear, possibly partly because of HLA diversity across the patient population. Lesional scalp, especially in alopecia totalis/universalis, showed higher clonality and more expanded CD8+ clones than normal scalp, suggesting antigenic drive. Tofacitinib significantly lowered scalp clonality and the number of expanded CD8+ clones among the top 100 scalp clones. Because the treated cohort was small and had just a single nonresponder, larger studies are needed to establish links between baseline CD8+ expansion and response. Many expanded lesional clones persisted in scalp and blood during tofacitinib treatment, which may partly explain relapse after stopping treatment.

Concerning this clone: No antigen is known for it. No qualities accompany the bases; no much larger clone lies one base away.

The library was built by means of the immunoSEQ multiplex PCR assay. RNA was extracted from all samples and reverse transcribed into cDNA as template for TCR sequencing. SuperScript III was used to make first-strand cDNA, primed with a 2:1 mix of oligo-dT and random hexamers. Amplification bias was assessed with a synthetic immune receptor repertoire, and residual bias was removed computationally. In the source study's methods: Raw reads were preprocessed to remove errors, and CDR3 was defined according to IMGT conventions as the region from the conserved cysteine to phenylalanine. Clonality was computed by normalizing Shannon entropy by log2 of the number of productive unique TCRs and subtracting the result from 1. Scalp TCRbeta sequences were cross-referenced with sorted blood CD4 and CD8 repertoires so that the CD4 or CD8 identity of scalp clones could be inferred. As stored in TCRdb, this immuneACCESS dataset retains in-frame rearrangements with V and J assigned. A fraction of the clones does not appear; measured against another copy, unresolved V genes explain less than half of the discrepancy, and the remainder lacks a known reason. The V and J calls and clone size come from that table; D and trimming were worked out from the DNA. The sample data list more than 95,000 clones, and 58% of these were observed just once. The ten largest make up just under 30% of the sample.

As encoded in the germline V gene, CDR1 is LGHNA while CDR2 is YSLEER. Taken from cysteine to phenylalanine, the CDR3 has 16 residues. Only the CDR3 part of the read is kept: 48 bases, read in frame from the first base. Relative to germline, V is missing 0 bases and J is missing 2 bases, with 4 bases of the junction outside any gene match. The material was CD8+ T cells sorted from blood, obtained at week 4, from a patient treated with tofacitinib. This TCR was recovered from a human donor with alopecia areata. The chain uses TRBV4-3 and TRBJ2-7, with 10 bases aligning to TRBD1. The nucleotide sequence is TGCGCCAGCAGCCAAGATCGGGACAGGGGCACCTACGAGCAGTACTTC. This codes for CASSQDRDRGTYEQYF.